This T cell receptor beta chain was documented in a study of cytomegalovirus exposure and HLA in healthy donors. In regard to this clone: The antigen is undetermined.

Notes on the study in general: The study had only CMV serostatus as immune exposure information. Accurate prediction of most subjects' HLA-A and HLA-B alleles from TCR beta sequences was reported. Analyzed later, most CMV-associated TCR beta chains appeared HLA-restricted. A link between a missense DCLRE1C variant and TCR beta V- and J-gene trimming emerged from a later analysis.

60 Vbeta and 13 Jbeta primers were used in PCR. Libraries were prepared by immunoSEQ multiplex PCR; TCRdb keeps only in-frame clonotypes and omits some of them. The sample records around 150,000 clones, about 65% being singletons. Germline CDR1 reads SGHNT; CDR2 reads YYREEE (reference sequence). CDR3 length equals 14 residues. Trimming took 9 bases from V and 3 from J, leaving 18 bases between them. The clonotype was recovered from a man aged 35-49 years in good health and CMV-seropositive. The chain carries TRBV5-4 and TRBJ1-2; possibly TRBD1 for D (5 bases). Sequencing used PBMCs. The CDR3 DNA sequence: TGTGCCACCAAAGGGGTGGGGAGGGACTATGGCTACACCTTC. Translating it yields CATKGVGRDYGYTF.